This TCR beta chain was sequenced for a study of T-cell reconstitution after alpha-beta-depleted transplantation in children. Preparation of the TCRbeta library used unique molecular identifiers. TCRdb independently ran MiXCR on the PCR reads; one entry per CDR3 protein. The table has a few hundred thousand distinct CDR3 sequences, around 12% seen once. Per the germline V gene, CDR1 is SGHTS and CDR2 is YDEGEE. Trimming shortened V by 0 bases and J by 7 bases, and 17 bases separated the two germline ends. CDR3 length: 16 amino acids. The source of this sequence is a human donor who donated a stem cell graft to a child with combined immunodeficiency. This chain uses TRBV5-8 with TRBJ2-1; the D gene is possibly TRBD2 (6 bases). Sequenced material: PBMCs from the stem cell graft donor, taken from the stem cell graft. The CDR3 DNA is TGTGCCAGCAGCTTGGCGAGGACCTGGGGGAGGAATGAGCAGTTCTTC. Translated: CASSLARTWGRNEQFF.